This T cell receptor (beta chain) was sequenced in a study of Ad26.COV2.S vaccination and SARS-CoV-2 variants. Study-wide results and limits: It was found that vaccine and placebo recipients had similar non-spike TCR breadth. Relative to placebo recipients, vaccine recipients exhibited elevated spike-specific TCR breadth. Possibly, TCR breadth and depth analyses underestimated total T cell responses.

In regard to this clone: Its antigen is unidentified.

V lost 5 bases, J lost 3 bases, and 7 bases stayed unmatched. CDR3 length: 16 amino acids. Germline V CDR1 and CDR2: MNHNY, SVGAGI (reference sequence). Sequencing used immunoSEQ multiplex PCR; TCRdb keeps in-frame clones, though not all of them. Seen here are 300,000 to 400,000 clones, about 91% observed once, and the top ten hold about 3.9%. Sequenced here: peripheral blood, sampled after recovery from COVID-19. The sequence was collected from a human donor who had recovered from COVID-19. The V gene is TRBV6-6, the J gene TRBJ2-7; 13 nucleotides line up with TRBD2. CDR3 loop: CASSVTGTSGDYEQYF. CDR3 DNA: TGTGCCAGCAGTGTTACCGGGACTAGCGGGGACTACGAGCAGTACTTC.